This is a list of T cell receptor beta chains from one sample in a study of blood T cells in healthy people across ages. TCRdb passed the 5' RACE reads through MiXCR, listing each CDR3 protein once. The sample consists of 1.5 million to 2 million distinct CDR3 sequences, roughly 49% of them appearing once. Sequencing was carried out using blood. The receptors shown here come from a middle-aged woman in good health. Each CDR3 is given without its conserved first and last residue. Fields, in order: V gene, D gene, CDR3 protein. D genes are given only for firm matches.

TRBV13 | TRBD1 | ASSSGQGARYGYT
TRBV29-1 | TRBD2 | SVEDPSGGAGQF
TRBV9 | NA | ASSVEGGYRATEAF
TRBV12-3/TRBV12-4 | NA | ASSFRGGAYEQY
TRBV15 | NA | ATSSGAGANVLT
TRBV20-1 | TRBD1 | SARQTGAGETQY
TRBV7-2 | NA | ASSLGWRGQETQY
TRBV20-1 | NA | SARAWQKEAF
TRBV28 | NA | ASSLGGKEETQY
TRBV4-3 | NA | ASSQEWAHGGLAKNIQY
TRBV20-1 | NA | SVEERRVNYGYT
TRBV20-1 | NA | SASKGLNQPQH
TRBV12-5 | TRBD1 | ASGLGGTAPEQF
TRBV6-2/TRBV6-3 | TRBD2 | ASYPTLAGGSRYEQY
TRBV27 | NA | ASSSRGRSSDYYEQY
TRBV7-9 | TRBD1 | ASSFGQGRDEQY
TRBV6-2/TRBV6-3 | NA | ASSYPLLDPTLGRNIQY
TRBV28 | NA | ASSKNRGGLEYEQY
TRBV7-2 | TRBD2 | ASSLAGGPGYSEQF
TRBV14 | NA | ASGAGTSYNEQF
TRBV7-2 | NA | ASSLDQVGQETQY
TRBV11-2 | NA | ASSPTSYTQKDEKLF
TRBV6-1 | NA | ASSEDQVTVRVQY
TRBV2 | NA | ASSEGWNRGLYEQY
TRBV7-2 | TRBD1 | ASSLSAGTGQETQY
TRBV7-9 | TRBD2 | ASSLSGRVNEQF
TRBV24-1 | NA | ATSDYQVETQY
TRBV9 | NA | ASSAQGQTQY
TRBV2 | NA | ASSGPLTETGPNEQF
TRBV7-8 | NA | ASSLVRAATNEKLF
TRBV20-1 | TRBD1 | SAIRQGRRETQY
TRBV6-6 | TRBD2 | ASRRTSGSSYNEQF
TRBV11-3 | NA | ASTAPDTDTQY
TRBV4-3 | NA | ASSQEQRAEKLF
TRBV6-5 | TRBD1 | ASSYLRDRGRVKNIQY
TRBV7-9 | NA | ASSLVQYYT
TRBV20-1 | NA | SAREAGAFYNEQY
TRBV7-8 | TRBD1 | ASSSRQGEGSNQPQH
TRBV24-1 | TRBD1 | ATSDPDRAGNEQY
TRBV6-5 | NA | ASGDIYGYT